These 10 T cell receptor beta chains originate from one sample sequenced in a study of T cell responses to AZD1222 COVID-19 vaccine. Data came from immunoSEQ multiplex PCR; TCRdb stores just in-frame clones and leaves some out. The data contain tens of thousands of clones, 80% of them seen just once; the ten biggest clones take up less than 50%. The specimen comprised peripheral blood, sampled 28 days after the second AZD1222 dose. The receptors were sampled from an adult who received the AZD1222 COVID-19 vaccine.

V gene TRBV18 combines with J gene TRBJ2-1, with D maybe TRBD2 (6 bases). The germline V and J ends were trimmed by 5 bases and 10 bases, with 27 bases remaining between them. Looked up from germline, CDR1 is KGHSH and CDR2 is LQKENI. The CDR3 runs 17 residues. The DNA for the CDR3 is TGTGCCAGCTCAGCTAGAGGAGGGGAGACGATAGCGAGCGAGCAGTTCTTC. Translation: CASSARGGETIASEQFF.

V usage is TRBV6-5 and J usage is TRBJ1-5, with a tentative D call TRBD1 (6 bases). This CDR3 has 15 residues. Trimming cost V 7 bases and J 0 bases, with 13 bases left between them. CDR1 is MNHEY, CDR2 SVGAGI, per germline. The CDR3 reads CASNPDSYSNQPQHF. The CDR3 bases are TGTGCCAGCAACCCGGACAGTTATAGCAATCAGCCCCAGCATTTT.

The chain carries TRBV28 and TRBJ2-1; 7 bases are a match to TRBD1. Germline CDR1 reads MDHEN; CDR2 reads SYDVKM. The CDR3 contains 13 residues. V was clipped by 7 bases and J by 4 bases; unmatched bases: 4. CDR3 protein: CASKQGLYNEQFF. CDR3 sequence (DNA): TGTGCCAGCAAACAGGGGTTGTACAATGAGCAGTTCTTC.

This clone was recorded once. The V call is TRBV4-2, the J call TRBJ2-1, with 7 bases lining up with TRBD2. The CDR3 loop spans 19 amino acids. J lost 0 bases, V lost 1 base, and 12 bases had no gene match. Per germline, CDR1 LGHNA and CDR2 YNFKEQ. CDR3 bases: TGTGCCAGCAGCCAAGGTTCAGTGGGGGGAGGGAGCTCCTACAATGAGCAGTTCTTC. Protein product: CASSQGSVGGGSSYNEQFF.

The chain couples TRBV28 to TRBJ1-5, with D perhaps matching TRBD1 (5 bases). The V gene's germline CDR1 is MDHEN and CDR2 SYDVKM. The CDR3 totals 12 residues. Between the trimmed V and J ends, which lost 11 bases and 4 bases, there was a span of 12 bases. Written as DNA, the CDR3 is TGTGCCGGACGGACAAGTAATCAGCCCCAGCATTTT. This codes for CAGRTSNQPQHF.

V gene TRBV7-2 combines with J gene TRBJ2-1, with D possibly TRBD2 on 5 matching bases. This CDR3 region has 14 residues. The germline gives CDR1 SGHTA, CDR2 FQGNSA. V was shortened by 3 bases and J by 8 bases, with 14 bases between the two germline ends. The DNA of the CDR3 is TGTGCCAGCAGCTTTGAACGCCTTAGCGATGAGCAGTTCTTC. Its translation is CASSFERLSDEQFF.

CDR3 in amino acids: CASSLESDGYTF. CDR3 DNA sequence: TGTGCCAGCAGCTTAGAGTCAGATGGCTACACCTTC. J is TRBJ1-2 and V is TRBV7-2; D unresolved. Germline-derived CDR1 and CDR2 are SGHTA and FQGNSA. This CDR3 has 12 residues. V lost 1 base and J lost 6, with 6 bases in between.

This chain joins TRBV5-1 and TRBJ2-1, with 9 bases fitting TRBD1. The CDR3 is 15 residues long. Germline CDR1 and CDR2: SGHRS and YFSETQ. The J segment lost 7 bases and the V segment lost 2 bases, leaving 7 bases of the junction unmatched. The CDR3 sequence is CASSLMTGGVNEQFF. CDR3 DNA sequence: TGCGCCAGCAGCTTAATGACAGGGGGGGTTAATGAGCAGTTCTTC. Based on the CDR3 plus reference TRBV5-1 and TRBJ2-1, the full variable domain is KAGVTQTPRYLIKTRGQQVTLSCSPISGHRSVSWYQQTPGQGLQFLFEYFSETQRNKGNFPGRFSGRQFSNSRSEMNVSTLELGDSALYLCASSLMTGGVNEQFFGPGTRLTVL.

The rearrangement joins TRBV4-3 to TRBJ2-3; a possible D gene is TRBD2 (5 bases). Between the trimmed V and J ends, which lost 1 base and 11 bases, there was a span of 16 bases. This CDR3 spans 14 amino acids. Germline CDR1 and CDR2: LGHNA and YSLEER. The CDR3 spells CASSQGLLVSGQYF. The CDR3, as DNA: TGCGCCAGCAGCCAAGGCCTACTAGTAAGTGGGCAGTATTTT.

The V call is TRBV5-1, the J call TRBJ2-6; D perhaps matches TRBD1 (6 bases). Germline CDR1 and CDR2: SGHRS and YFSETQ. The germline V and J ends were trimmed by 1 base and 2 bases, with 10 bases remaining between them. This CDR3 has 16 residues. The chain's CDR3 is CASSLITGTGANVLTF. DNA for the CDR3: TGCGCCAGCAGCTTGATTACAGGGACTGGGGCCAACGTCCTGACTTTC.